This T cell receptor (beta chain) was observed in a study of T cell repertoires in ileal Crohn's disease. About the study: Thiopurines (approximately ten) or anti-TNF agents (around 19) were given postoperatively to about half.

A word on this clone: The antigen remains unidentified.

Clones were sequenced by immunoSEQ multiplex PCR, and TCRdb holds only the in-frame ones, with some missing. The sample records approximately 13,000 clones, around 84% being singletons. Regarding the study as a whole: Mucosal expansions were suggested to be mainly CD8 T cells.

The CDR3 extends over 15 amino acids. V lost 1 base, J lost 1 base, and 8 bases lay in between. CDR1 is LNHDA, CDR2 SQIVND, per germline (reference sequence). The rearrangement uses TRBV19 and TRBJ1-5; D gene uncertain. The sequencing input was ileal tissue. The source of this sequence is an adult with Crohn's disease. In DNA form, the CDR3 reads TGTGCCAGTAGTATAGTTGCGGGAAGCAATCAGCCCCAGCATTTT. Translated, it gives CASSIVAGSNQPQHF.